This is a list of T cell receptor beta chains from one sample in a study of T cells in localized non-small cell lung cancer. Assay: immunoSEQ multiplex PCR; the TCRdb copy retains only in-frame clones and omits some. The repertoire has 20,000 to 30,000 clones, about nine tenths of them found once; the top ten carry more than 0.95%. The starting material was peripheral blood, obtained before any cancer treatment. These receptors were obtained from a woman aged 40-69 years with stage I lung adenocarcinoma. Both conserved end residues are part of each CDR3. Each record gives: J gene, D gene, clone size, V gene, CDR3 length, CDR3 protein, CDR3 DNA. D genes are given only for firm matches. Only part of the rows carry a size: once, few, many, or a class if the clone is expanded.

>TRBJ2-1|-|-|TRBV4-3|18
CASSQDWDRVGAYNEQFF
TGCGCCAGCAGCCAAGATTGGGATCGGGTAGGGGCCTACAATGAGCAGTTCTTC
>TRBJ2-1|-|-|TRBV9|14
CASSVGTLANEQFF
TGTGCCAGCAGCGTCGGGACTTTAGCTAATGAGCAGTTCTTC
>TRBJ1-3|-|-|TRBV6-5|12
CASRESGNTIYF
TGTGCCAGCAGGGAATCTGGAAACACCATATATTTT
>TRBJ1-1|-|-|TRBV28|13
CASSRQENTEAFF
TGTGCCAGCAGTAGGCAGGAGAACACTGAAGCTTTCTTT
>TRBJ2-7|-|few|TRBV11-2|12
CASSPSSYEQYF
TGTGCCAGCAGCCCTAGCTCCTACGAGCAGTACTTC
>TRBJ2-1|TRBD2|-|TRBV30|16
CASRASGGRTYNEQFF
TGTGCCTCCCGGGCTAGCGGGGGGAGGACCTACAATGAGCAGTTCTTC
>TRBJ1-2|-|-|TRBV2|13
CASSDLRIYGYTF
TGTGCCAGCAGTGACCTTAGGATTTATGGCTACACCTTC
>TRBJ1-4|-|-|TRBV15|16
CATSRVVGATNEKLFF
TGTGCCACCAGCAGAGTAGTGGGTGCAACTAATGAAAAACTGTTTTTT
>TRBJ1-4|TRBD1|-|TRBV7-2|17
CASSSLRGQGLNEKLFF
TGTGCCAGCAGCTCACTACGAGGACAGGGCCTTAATGAAAAACTGTTTTTT
>TRBJ2-7|-|-|TRBV28|13
CASSLFRGYEQYF
TGTGCCAGCAGTCTTTTCAGGGGATACGAGCAGTACTTC
>TRBJ2-3|TRBD2|-|TRBV6-4|13
CASSDGGADTQYF
TGTGCCAGCAGTGACGGGGGGGCAGATACGCAGTATTTT
>TRBJ2-2|TRBD2|few|TRBV6-1|16
CASSELAIANTGELFF
TGTGCCAGCAGCGAACTAGCGATCGCGAACACCGGGGAGCTGTTTTTT
>TRBJ2-2|-|-|TRBV2|11
CASRATEELFF
TGTGCCAGCAGAGCAACCGAGGAGCTGTTTTTT
>TRBJ1-6|-|-|TRBV19|16
CASSDPNLNGGSPLHF
TGTGCCAGTAGCGACCCCAACCTAAACGGGGGTTCACCCCTCCACTTT
>TRBJ2-2|-|-|TRBV2|11
CASRVAGELFF
TGTGCCAGCCGGGTTGCCGGGGAGCTGTTTTTT
>TRBJ1-6|TRBD1|-|TRBV7-2|18
CASSRGDRGLNPNSPLHF
TGTGCCAGCAGCCGGGGGGACAGGGGGTTAAACCCGAATTCACCCCTCCACTTT
>TRBJ2-7|-|-|TRBV2|12
CASSEQSYEQYF
TGTGCCAGCAGTGAGCAGTCCTACGAGCAGTACTTC
>TRBJ2-2|-|-|TRBV5-6|16
CASSLRPDKNTGELFF
TGTGCCAGCAGCTTGAGGCCCGATAAGAACACCGGGGAGCTGTTTTTT
>TRBJ2-5|-|-|TRBV30|12
CAWSSVGETQYF
TGTGCCTGGAGCTCAGTCGGAGAGACCCAGTACTTC
>TRBJ1-6|TRBD1|few|TRBV2|14
CASHLTGNNSPLHF
TGTGCCAGCCATTTGACAGGGAATAATTCACCCCTCCACTTT
>TRBJ1-2|-|once|TRBV5-8|14
CASSFAFVRTGYTF
TGTGCCAGCAGCTTTGCGTTCGTCAGGACCGGCTACACCTTC
>TRBJ2-7|-|-|TRBV7-2|15
CASSFRDRPSYEQYF
TGTGCCAGCAGCTTCAGGGACCGTCCTTCCTACGAGCAGTACTTC
>TRBJ2-1|TRBD2|-|TRBV9|16
CASSPSLAGGYNEQFF
TGTGCCAGCAGCCCATCACTAGCGGGGGGATACAATGAGCAGTTCTTC
>TRBJ1-3|-|-|TRBV4-3|13
CASSPRAGNTIYF
TGCGCCAGCAGCCCGCGAGCTGGAAACACCATATATTTT
>TRBJ1-3|-|once|TRBV5-8|13
CASSHVVGNTIYF
TGTGCCAGCAGCCACGTCGTTGGAAACACCATATATTTT
>TRBJ2-1|TRBD2|-|TRBV5-4|15
CASSLELAGGDEQFF
TGTGCCAGCAGCTTGGAACTAGCGGGGGGCGATGAGCAGTTCTTC
>TRBJ2-3|-|-|TRBV4-3|15
CASSQNRAPGDTQYF
TGCGCCAGCAGCCAAAACAGGGCACCAGGAGATACGCAGTATTTT
>TRBJ2-5|-|-|TRBV19|13
CASSSAGTETQYF
TGTGCCAGTAGTTCGGCAGGTACAGAGACCCAGTACTTC
>TRBJ2-1|TRBD2|-|TRBV7-2|15
CASSRLIAGHNEQFF
TGTGCCAGCAGCCGCCTGATAGCGGGTCACAATGAGCAGTTCTTC
>TRBJ1-5|TRBD1|-|TRBV5-8|16
CASSQTGTVSNQPQHF
TGTGCCAGCAGCCAAACCGGGACAGTTAGCAATCAGCCCCAGCATTTT
>TRBJ1-1|-|-|TRBV4-2|16
CASSQDEDSDRTEAFF
TGTGCCAGCAGCCAAGATGAGGACAGTGACAGAACTGAAGCTTTCTTT
>TRBJ1-1|-|-|TRBV19|14
CASSIANRDTEAFF
TGTGCCAGTAGTATTGCGAACAGGGACACTGAAGCTTTCTTT
>TRBJ2-3|-|-|TRBV20-1|11
CSARDRATQYF
TGCAGTGCTAGAGACAGGGCCACGCAGTATTTT
>TRBJ2-1|-|-|TRBV2|15
CASSGPGPVFNEQFF
TGTGCCAGCAGTGGGCCCGGTCCGGTTTTCAATGAGCAGTTCTTC
>TRBJ1-1|-|-|TRBV5-4|13
CASSLVANTEAFF
TGTGCCAGCAGCTTGGTCGCGAACACTGAAGCTTTCTTT
>TRBJ2-7|-|-|TRBV5-6|13
CASSSSLSYEQYF
TGTGCCAGCAGCTCGTCACTCTCCTACGAGCAGTACTTC
>TRBJ1-2|TRBD1|-|TRBV19|13
CASSRQGTGGYTF
TGTGCCAGTAGTCGACAGGGAACGGGAGGCTACACCTTC
>TRBJ1-5|TRBD1|-|TRBV11-3|14
CASSQTGGNQPQHF
TGTGCCAGCAGCCAGACAGGGGGAAATCAGCCCCAGCATTTT
>TRBJ2-3|-|few|TRBV7-2|15
CASSLYGLGMDTQYF
TGTGCCAGCAGCTTATATGGGCTCGGTATGGATACGCAGTATTTT
>TRBJ1-5|TRBD1|-|TRBV7-9|16
CASSFETGTGYQPQHF
TGTGCCAGCAGCTTTGAGACCGGGACAGGGTACCAGCCCCAGCATTTT
>TRBJ2-7|-|-|TRBV4-3|14
CASSQEDTSYEQYF
TGCGCCAGCAGCCAAGAGGACACCTCCTACGAGCAGTACTTC
>TRBJ1-1|-|-|TRBV7-3|15
CASSKPGPKNTEAFF
TGTGCCAGCAGCAAGCCGGGACCCAAGAACACTGAAGCTTTCTTT
>TRBJ2-3|-|-|TRBV7-3|13
CASSPGTTNTQYF
TGTGCCAGCAGCCCTGGGACAACTAATACGCAGTATTTT
>TRBJ1-5|-|-|TRBV28|15
CASTSMGGANQPQHF
TGTGCCAGCACCTCAATGGGGGGGGCAAATCAGCCCCAGCATTTT
>TRBJ2-3|-|-|TRBV2|14
CASARGVRSGTQYF
TGTGCCAGCGCTAGAGGGGTACGGTCAGGTACGCAGTATTTT
>TRBJ1-6|TRBD1|-|TRBV19|14
CASSLGQGYSPLHF
TGTGCCAGTAGTCTGGGACAGGGGTATTCACCCCTCCACTTT
>TRBJ1-1|-|-|TRBV2|13
CASTQGEGTEAFF
TGTGCCAGTACACAGGGCGAGGGCACTGAAGCTTTCTTT
>TRBJ1-2|TRBD1|few|TRBV5-1|15
CASSQGAFPNYGYTF
TGCGCCAGCAGCCAGGGGGCATTTCCGAACTATGGCTACACCTTC
>TRBJ2-5|TRBD2|-|TRBV7-9|15
CASSFSGGIGETQYF
TGTGCCAGCAGCTTTAGCGGGGGGATAGGAGAGACCCAGTACTTC
>TRBJ2-1|TRBD1|-|TRBV18|13
CASSTGTDNEQFF
TGTGCCAGCTCTACCGGGACAGACAATGAGCAGTTCTTC
>TRBJ2-7|-|-|TRBV27|15
CASSPAGQESTRGYF
TGTGCCAGCAGTCCCGCAGGGCAGGAATCTACGAGGGGGTACTTC
>TRBJ2-7|-|-|TRBV7-9|15
CASSAEGGESYEQYF
TGTGCCAGCAGCGCCGAGGGGGGGGAGTCCTACGAGCAGTACTTC